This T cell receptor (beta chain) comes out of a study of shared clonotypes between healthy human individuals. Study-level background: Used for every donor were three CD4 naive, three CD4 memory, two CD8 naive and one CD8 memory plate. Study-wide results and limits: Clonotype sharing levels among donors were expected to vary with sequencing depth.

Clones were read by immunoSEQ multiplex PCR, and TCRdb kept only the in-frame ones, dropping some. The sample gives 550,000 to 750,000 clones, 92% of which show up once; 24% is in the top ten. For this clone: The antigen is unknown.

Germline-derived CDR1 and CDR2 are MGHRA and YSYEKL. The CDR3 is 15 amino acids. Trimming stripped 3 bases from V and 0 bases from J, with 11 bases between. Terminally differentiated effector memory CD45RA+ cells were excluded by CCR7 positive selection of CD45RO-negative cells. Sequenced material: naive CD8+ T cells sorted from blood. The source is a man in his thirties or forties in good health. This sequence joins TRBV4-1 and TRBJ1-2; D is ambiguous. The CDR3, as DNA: TGCGCCAGCAGCCAGTTACAGTCGCCTAACTATGGCTACACCTTC. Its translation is CASSQLQSPNYGYTF.